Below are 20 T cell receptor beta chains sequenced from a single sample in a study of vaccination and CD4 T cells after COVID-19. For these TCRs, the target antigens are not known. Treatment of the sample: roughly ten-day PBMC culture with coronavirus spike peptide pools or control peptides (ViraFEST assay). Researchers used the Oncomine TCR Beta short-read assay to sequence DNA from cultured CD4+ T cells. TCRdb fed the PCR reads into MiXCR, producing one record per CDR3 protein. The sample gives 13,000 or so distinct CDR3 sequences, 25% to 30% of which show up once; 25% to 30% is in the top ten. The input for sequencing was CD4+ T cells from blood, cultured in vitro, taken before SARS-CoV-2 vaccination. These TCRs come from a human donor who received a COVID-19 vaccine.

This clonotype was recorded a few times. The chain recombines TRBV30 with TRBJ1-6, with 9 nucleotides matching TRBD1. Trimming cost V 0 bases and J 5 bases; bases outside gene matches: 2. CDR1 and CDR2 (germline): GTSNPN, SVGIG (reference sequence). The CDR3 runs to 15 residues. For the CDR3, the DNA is TGTGCCTGGAGTGTTCGACAGGGGGATAATTCACCCCTCCACTTT. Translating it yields CAWSVRQGDNSPLHF.

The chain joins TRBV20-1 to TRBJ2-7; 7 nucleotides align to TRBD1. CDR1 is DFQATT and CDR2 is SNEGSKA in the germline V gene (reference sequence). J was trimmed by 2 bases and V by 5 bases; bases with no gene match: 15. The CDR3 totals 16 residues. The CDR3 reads CSALRRNYQGAYEQYF. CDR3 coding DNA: TGCAGTGCTCTCCGGAGGAATTATCAGGGGGCCTACGAGCAGTACTTC.

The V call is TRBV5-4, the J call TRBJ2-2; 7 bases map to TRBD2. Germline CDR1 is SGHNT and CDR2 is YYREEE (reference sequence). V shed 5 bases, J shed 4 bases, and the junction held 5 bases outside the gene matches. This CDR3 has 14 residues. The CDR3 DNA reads TGTGCCAGCAGTCGGGGGGAGGGCACCGGGGAGCTGTTTTTT. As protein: CASSRGEGTGELFF.

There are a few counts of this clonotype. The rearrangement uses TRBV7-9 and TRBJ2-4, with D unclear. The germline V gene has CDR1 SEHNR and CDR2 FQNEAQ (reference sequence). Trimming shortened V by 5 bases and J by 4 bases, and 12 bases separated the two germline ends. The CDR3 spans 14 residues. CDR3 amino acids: CASSEVRRKNIQYF. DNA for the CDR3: TGTGCCAGCAGCGAAGTCCGCAGGAAAAACATTCAGTACTTC.

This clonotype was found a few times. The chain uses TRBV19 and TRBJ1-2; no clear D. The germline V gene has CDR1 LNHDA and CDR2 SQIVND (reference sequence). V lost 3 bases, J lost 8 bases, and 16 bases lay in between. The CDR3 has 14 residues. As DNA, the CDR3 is TGTGCCAGTAGTATCGGATTGCCCGGCGCGGGCTACACCTTC. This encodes CASSIGLPGAGYTF. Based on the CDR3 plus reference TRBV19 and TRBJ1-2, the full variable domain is DGGITQSPKYLFRKEGQNVTLSCEQNLNHDAMYWYRQDPGQGLRLIYYSQIVNDFQKGDIAEGYSVSREKKESFPLTVTSAQKNPTAFYLCASSIGLPGAGYTFGSGTRLTVV.

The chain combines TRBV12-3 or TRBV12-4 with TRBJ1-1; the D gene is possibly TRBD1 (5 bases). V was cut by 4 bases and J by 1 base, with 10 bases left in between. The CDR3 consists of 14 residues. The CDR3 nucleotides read TGTGCCAGCAGTTCAAGACAGACGAACACTGAAGCTTTCTTT. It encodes CASSSRQTNTEAFF.

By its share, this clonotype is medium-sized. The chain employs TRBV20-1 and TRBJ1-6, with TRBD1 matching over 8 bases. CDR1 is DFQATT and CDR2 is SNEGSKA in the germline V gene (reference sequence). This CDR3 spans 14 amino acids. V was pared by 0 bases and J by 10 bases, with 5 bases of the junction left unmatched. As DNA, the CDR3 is TGCAGTGCTAGAGATCAGGGGGCCTACTCACCCCTCCACTTT. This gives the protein CSARDQGAYSPLHF.

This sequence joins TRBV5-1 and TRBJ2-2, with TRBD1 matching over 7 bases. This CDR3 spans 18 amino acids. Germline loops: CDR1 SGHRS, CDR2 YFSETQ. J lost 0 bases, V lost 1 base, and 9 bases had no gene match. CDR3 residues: CASSLNNRGASNTGELFF. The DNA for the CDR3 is TGCGCCAGCAGCTTGAATAACAGGGGTGCCTCGAACACCGGGGAGCTGTTTTTT.

The DNA of the CDR3 is TGTGCCAGCAGCTTGTGGCGGGGGGGCCAGAATGAGCAGTTCTTC. Its translation: CASSLWRGGQNEQFF. This chain joins TRBV5-4 and TRBJ2-1, with 9 positions matching TRBD2. The CDR3 extends over 15 amino acids. The junction had 6 bases not matched to a gene; V was cut back by 1 base and J by 7 bases. The germline CDR1 and CDR2 sequences are SGHNT and YYREEE (reference sequence).

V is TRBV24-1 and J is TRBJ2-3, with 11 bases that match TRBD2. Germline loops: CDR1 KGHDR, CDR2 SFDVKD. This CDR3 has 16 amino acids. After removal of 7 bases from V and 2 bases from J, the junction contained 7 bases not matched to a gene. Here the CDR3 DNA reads TGTGCCACCAGGCCGACTAGCGGGGTACCCACAGATACGCAGTATTTT. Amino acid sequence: CATRPTSGVPTDTQYF.

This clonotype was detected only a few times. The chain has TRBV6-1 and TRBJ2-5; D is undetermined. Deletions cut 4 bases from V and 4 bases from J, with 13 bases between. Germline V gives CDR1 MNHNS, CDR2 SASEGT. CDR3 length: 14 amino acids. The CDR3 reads CASSARLSPETQYF. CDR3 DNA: TGTGCCAGCAGTGCCCGCCTGTCACCAGAGACCCAGTACTTC.

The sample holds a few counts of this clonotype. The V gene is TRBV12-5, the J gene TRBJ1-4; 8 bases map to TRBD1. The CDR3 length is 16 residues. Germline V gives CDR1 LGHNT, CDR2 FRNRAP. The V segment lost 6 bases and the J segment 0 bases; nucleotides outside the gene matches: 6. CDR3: CASGWTGFATNEKLFF. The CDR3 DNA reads TGTGCTAGTGGATGGACAGGGTTCGCAACTAATGAAAAACTGTTTTTT.

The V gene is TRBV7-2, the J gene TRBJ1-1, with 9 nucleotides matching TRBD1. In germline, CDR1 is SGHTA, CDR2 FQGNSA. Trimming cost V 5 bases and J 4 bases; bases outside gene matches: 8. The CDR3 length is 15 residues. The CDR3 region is CASSPQRTGATEAFF. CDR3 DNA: TGTGCCAGCAGCCCCCAACGGACAGGGGCCACTGAAGCTTTCTTT.

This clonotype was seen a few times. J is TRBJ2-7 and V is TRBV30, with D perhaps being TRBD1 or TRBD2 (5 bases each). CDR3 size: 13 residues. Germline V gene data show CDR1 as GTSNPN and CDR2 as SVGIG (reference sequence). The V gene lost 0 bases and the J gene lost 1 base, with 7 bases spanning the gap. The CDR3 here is CAWSVGESYEQYF. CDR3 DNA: TGTGCCTGGAGTGTAGGGGAGTCCTACGAGCAGTACTTC.

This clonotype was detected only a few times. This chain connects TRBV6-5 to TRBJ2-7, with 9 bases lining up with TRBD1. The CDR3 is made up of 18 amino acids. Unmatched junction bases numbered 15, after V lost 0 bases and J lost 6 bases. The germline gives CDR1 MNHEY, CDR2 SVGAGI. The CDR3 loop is CASSYSPLGTGIKGEQYF. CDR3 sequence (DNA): TGTGCCAGCAGTTACTCCCCTTTAGGGACAGGGATTAAGGGCGAGCAGTACTTC.

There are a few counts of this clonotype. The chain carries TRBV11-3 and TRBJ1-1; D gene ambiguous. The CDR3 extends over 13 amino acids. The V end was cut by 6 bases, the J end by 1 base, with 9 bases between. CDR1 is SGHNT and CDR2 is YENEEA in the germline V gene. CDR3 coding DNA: TGTGCCAGCAGTTCAACACGGAACACTGAAGCTTTCTTT. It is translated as CASSSTRNTEAFF.

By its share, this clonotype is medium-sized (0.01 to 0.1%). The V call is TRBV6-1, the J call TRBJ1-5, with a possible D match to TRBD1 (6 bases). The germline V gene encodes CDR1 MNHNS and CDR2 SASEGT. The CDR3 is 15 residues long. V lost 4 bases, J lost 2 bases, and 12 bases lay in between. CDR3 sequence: CASSVAGVGNQPQHF. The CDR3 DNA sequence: TGTGCCAGCAGTGTAGCAGGGGTAGGCAATCAGCCCCAGCATTTT.

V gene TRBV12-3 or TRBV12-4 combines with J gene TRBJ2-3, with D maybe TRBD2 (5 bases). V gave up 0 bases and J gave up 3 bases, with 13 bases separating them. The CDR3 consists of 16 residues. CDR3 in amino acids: CASSLARAGWTDTQYF. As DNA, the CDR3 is TGTGCCAGCAGTTTAGCGCGGGCGGGCTGGACAGATACGCAGTATTTT.

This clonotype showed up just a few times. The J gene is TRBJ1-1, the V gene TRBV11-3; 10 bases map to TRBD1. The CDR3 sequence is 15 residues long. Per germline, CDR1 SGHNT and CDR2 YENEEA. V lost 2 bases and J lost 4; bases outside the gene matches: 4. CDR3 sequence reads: CASSLPGQGSTEAFF. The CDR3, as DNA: TGTGCCAGCAGCTTACCGGGACAGGGGAGCACTGAAGCTTTCTTT.

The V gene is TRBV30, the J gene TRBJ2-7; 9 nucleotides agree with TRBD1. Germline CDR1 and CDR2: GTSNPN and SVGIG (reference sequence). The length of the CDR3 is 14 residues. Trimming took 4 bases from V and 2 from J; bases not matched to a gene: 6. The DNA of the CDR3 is TGTGCCTGGACCAGAGGGGACAGGGCCTACGAGCAGTACTTC. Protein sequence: CAWTRGDRAYEQYF.